This T cell receptor beta chain was obtained from a study of cytomegalovirus exposure and HLA in healthy donors (dated by TCRdb to about 2017). For the wider study: According to an earlier analysis of several hundred of the donors, about 180 million T cells yielded 95 million to 140 million unique TCR beta sequences and roughly 280 Gb of sequence data. Roughly 300 gigabases of sequencing data and around 88 million unique TCR sequences made up an early release that covered 500 to 650 HLA-typed donors. The genetic ancestry cluster associated with self-reported Caucasian donors included about 81% of the roughly 360 genotyped donors. The aim of the study was to test whether cataloging public T cell receptors could identify signatures of past pathogen exposure. Using immunosequencing, the study profiled T cell repertoires from fewer than 700 subjects and related those repertoires to cytomegalovirus serostatus. Along with the approximately 620-subject first cohort, a separate validation cohort of around 120 different subjects was used. To predict cytomegalovirus infection status, the study combined high-throughput TCR immunosequencing, statistical association of individual TCRs with disease status, and machine learning. A later analysis re-examined previously published TCR beta repertoires from more than 650 donors and added high-resolution HLA genotyping to investigate patterns of TCR occurrence. Rather than drawing on any new phenotypic data, the later analysis identified candidate immune exposures from TCR beta sequences and the way those sequences occurred across donors. In an earlier analysis of more than 550 of the donors, high-throughput TCR beta sequencing was used to judge whether each TCR beta V gene segment behaved as functional or pseudogenic. Donor age, sex, ethnicity and CMV serostatus were compiled together with the repertoire data. A later genetic analysis took genome-wide SNP genotypes for 398 of the 666 donors and used that subset as a discovery cohort. Every discovery cohort repertoire had been produced on one sequencing platform. Class I and class II HLA loci were covered by the typing at four-digit resolution. The number of typed donors differed by locus: roughly 629-630 for A, B, C, DRB1 and DQB1; 522 for DQA1; 606 for DPA1; and roughly 450 for DPB1. About five DR-DQ haplotypes were treated as single units for association and clustering because of strong linkage in the cohort. Across approximately 400 genotyped donors of the cohort, an average of about 240,000 unique TCR beta nucleotide sequences per donor were sequenced, and roughly 20% of those sequences were non-productive. The paper's findings and limits, for the study overall: An association between a missense DCLRE1C variant and V-gene and J-gene trimming of TCR beta chains was found in a later genetic analysis and replicated in an independent cohort. The classifier was reported to diagnose cytomegalovirus status with high specificity and sensitivity in both the original and validation cohorts. The earlier analysis of almost 600 of the donors excluded roughly 16 rarely observed V segments, including chromosome 9 orphons, because counts were too low. A later analysis found that HLA-associated TCR beta chains were more clonally expanded and had lower generation probabilities than equally common non-associated chains. Compared with the 666-donor mean, donors in an Asian-associated ancestry cluster had fewer N-insertions in productive TCRs, according to a later genetic analysis. A later analysis reported that several top co-occurrence clusters appeared linked to parvovirus B19, influenza, CMV and Epstein-Barr virus. Presence/absence analyses assumed roughly uniform sequencing depth across donors, an assumption that may not hold. In vitro tests confirmed that a few of the cytomegalovirus-associated TCR beta chains recognize cytomegalovirus antigens. Because HLA typing was unavailable for some donors at each locus, only the typed subset was used in association tests. An earlier analysis of approximately 570 of the donors showed that most TCR beta V segments appeared in productive rearrangements either about 87% or about 30% of the time, which broadly matched IMGT annotations. The only immune exposure information available for the cohort was CMV serostatus. In a later analysis, the rate of TCR association differed among HLA loci, with DRB1 alleles having the most associated TCRs and HLA-C alleles having the fewest. Across donors, most TCR sequences were observed very rarely, whereas some public TCRs were present in many individuals. The authors suggested that the approach could potentially be generalized to other disease states and immunological phenotypes. At a false discovery rate of 0.05, a later analysis linked approximately 18,000 TCR beta sequences to specific HLA alleles. The 87-base-pair reads could not distinguish some IMGT-functional V segments, including TRBV6-2 and TRBV6-3, so those segments were excluded. In a later analysis, most CMV-associated TCR beta chains were found to appear HLA-restricted, with HLA associations seemingly driven largely by CMV exposure. Correlated functional status among segregating V segments might reflect linkage disequilibrium, but an unknown experimental factor could not be ruled out. Assigning TCR associations to individual alleles was difficult when HLA alleles, especially DR and DQ, strongly co-occurred. A further reported finding was that TCR beta sequences accurately predicted the HLA-A and HLA-B alleles for most subjects in the first cohort. A cluster of highly shared sequence variants was judged likely to represent a technical artifact of the sequencing pipeline. The study listed 164 TCR beta chains as associated with cytomegalovirus. Only TCR beta chains were sequenced in this cohort, and the absence of alpha or paired-chain data limited detectable features.

The library came from the immunoSEQ multiplex PCR assay. For the multiplex PCR, a mixture combining 60 forward primers for TCR Vbeta segments and 13 reverse primers for TCR Jbeta segments was used. A multiplex PCR assay on genomic DNA amplified the CDR3 region of rearranged TCR beta genes. The amplified TCR beta libraries were sequenced on the Illumina HiSeq System as 87-base-pair reads. The original pipeline was this. In a later analysis, tens of millions of unique TCR beta chains were counted across the roughly 670 repertoires, and about 10 million of these chains were shared by at least two donors. Raw reads were error-corrected and collapsed into unique sequences by a nearest-neighbor algorithm in which closely related sequences were merged to remove PCR and sequencing errors. V, D and J gene segments were assigned by aligning CDR3 sequences to IMGT reference sequences. For a sequence to be retained, a match of at least six nucleotides to both a V gene segment and a J gene segment was required. Rearrangements were classified as productive when the CDR3 lacked stop codons and remained in frame with V and J, and all other rearrangements were classified as non-productive. Following IMGT convention, CDR3 was defined as the stretch from the second conserved V-encoded cysteine up to the conserved J-encoded phenylalanine. In an earlier analysis of more than 550 of the donors, sequences lacking an unambiguous match to a single V gene segment were excluded. In an earlier analysis of 450 to 700 of the donors, V segments were called functional above 56.7% productive rearrangements and were called segregating when the between-donor standard deviation exceeded 5%. A statistical classification framework was built for diagnosing cytomegalovirus status from the catalog of TCR beta chain sequences. In a later analysis, TCR nucleotide sequences were compared against IMGT/GENE-DB human TR gene sequences so that V and J genes could be assigned. A later analysis assigned CDR3 sequences and most-parsimonious VDJ recombination scenarios with the TCRdist pipeline. In a later analysis, each TCR beta chain was defined by its CDR3 amino acid sequence together with its V-gene family, and reads lacking a unique V-gene family were excluded. As a way to deal with suspected cross-contamination and a sequencing artifact, a later analysis dropped hundreds of nucleotide sequences that were highly shared and had low generation probability. For each public chain, a later analysis derived a clonal expansion index from normalized ranks of inferred template counts within each repertoire. A later analysis computed generation probabilities with a VDJ recombination model fitted to out-of-frame rearrangements, and checked the results against IGoR. A later analysis scored TCR-TCR, TCR-HLA and TCR-CMV co-occurrence with hypergeometric tests, applying a repertoire-size bias correction to TCR pairs. In a later analysis, false discovery rates were estimated by permuting HLA or CMV assignments 20 times. In a later analysis, co-occurring TCRs were grouped with DBSCAN, and TCRdist sequence similarity was added when clustering was performed within HLA-allele-positive subsets. Repertoires with fewer than 30,000 or more than 120,000 public chains were left out of co-occurrence clustering, as were roughly five repertoires with anomalous nucleotide sharing. TCRdb limited this immuneACCESS table to in-frame rearrangements with V and J called. A share of clones is missing; checked studies link under half to unresolved V genes, and the rest is unexplained. V and J calls plus clone size are reproduced from that table; the DNA served to infer D and trimming. The sample data list about 77,000 clones, and over 65% of these were observed just once. The top ten hold almost 4.5% of the sample.

The cohort consisted of some 670 healthy bone marrow donors. At the time of sampling, every cohort member was nominally healthy, though immune exposures that went unrecorded were likely present. The donor tested CMV seronegative, placing the donor among the 350 to 400 seronegative members of the cohort. Every donor gave a peripheral blood sample, and the peripheral blood mononuclear cells from that sample were used for TCR beta sequencing. The Qiagen DNeasy Blood Extraction Kit was used to extract genomic DNA from the blood cell samples. Inclusive of the bounding cysteine and phenylalanine, the CDR3 is 14 residues long. Left in the record is the CDR3 DNA by itself, 42 bases read in frame from the first base. Trimming costs V 4 bases and J 5 bases, and their ends lie 12 bases apart. The germline V gene provides CDR1 SGHDN and CDR2 FVKESK. Comment on this clone: Its antigen is currently not known. Per-nucleotide qualities are absent, and no much larger clonotype sits a single base away.

Sequenced input: PBMCs. This TCR derives from a man between 35 and 55 years old in good health and CMV-seronegative. The rearrangement combines TRBV14 with TRBJ2-1; the best D guess is TRBD2, with 5 bases matching. The DNA sequence reads TGTGCCAGCAGCCCTCTGAGGGTTAACAATGAGCAGTTCTTC. The translation is CASSPLRVNNEQFF.